This TCR beta chain was sequenced in a study of control samples from healthy donors and cancer patients. From germline, CDR1 is SGDLS and CDR2 YYNGEE. With 4 bases removed from V and 3 bases from J, the gap between germline ends came to 20 bases. The length of the CDR3 is 16 residues. TCRdb's copy holds only in-frame clones and misses some; the assay was immunoSEQ multiplex PCR. This table holds tens of thousands of clones, approximately 88% found once. The J gene is TRBJ2-7, the V gene TRBV9, with D possibly called TRBD1 or TRBD2 (6 bases each). The receptor was isolated from a man between 65 and 80 years old with lung cancer. The specimen sequenced was PBMCs. The CDR3 loop is CASSLLGGAEIYEQYF. CDR3 coding DNA: TGTGCCAGCAGCCTCCTCGGGGGCGCCGAAATCTACGAGCAGTACTTC.